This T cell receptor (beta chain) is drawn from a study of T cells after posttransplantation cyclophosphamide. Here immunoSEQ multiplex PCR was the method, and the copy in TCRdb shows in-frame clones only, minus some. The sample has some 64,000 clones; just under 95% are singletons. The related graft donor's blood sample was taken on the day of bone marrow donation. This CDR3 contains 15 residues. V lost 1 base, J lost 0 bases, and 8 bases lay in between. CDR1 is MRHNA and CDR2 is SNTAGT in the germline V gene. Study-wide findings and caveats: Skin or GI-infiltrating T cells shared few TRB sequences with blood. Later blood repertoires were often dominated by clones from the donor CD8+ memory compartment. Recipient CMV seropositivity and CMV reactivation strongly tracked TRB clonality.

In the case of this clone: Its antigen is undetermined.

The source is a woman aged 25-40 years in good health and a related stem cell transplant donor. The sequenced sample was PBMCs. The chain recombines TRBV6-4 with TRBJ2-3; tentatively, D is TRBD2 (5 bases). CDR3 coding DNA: TGTGCCAGCAGTGACTGGCGGACTAGCACAGATACGCAGTATTTT. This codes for CASSDWRTSTDTQYF.